The 6 T cell receptor beta chains reported below all come from one sample, sequenced in a study of T cells in women clearing cervical HPV infection. Using immunoSEQ multiplex PCR, the repertoire was profiled, and TCRdb retains in-frame clones only, with some absent. The specimen's table records roughly 30,000 clones. Sequenced material: blood buffy coat. These receptors were obtained from a woman aged 18-69 years with a cervical HPV16 infection that either progressed to CIN3+ or cleared (not recorded which).

Regarding this clone: Read sequence stops 3 residues before the CDR3 end, and the germline J gene provides the missing end. The V call is TRBV28, the J call TRBJ1-5, with 7 bases fitting TRBD1. V shed 1 base, J shed 4 bases, and the junction held 4 bases outside the gene matches. The CDR3 is 15 residues long. Germline CDR1 is MDHEN and CDR2 is SYDVKM. The CDR3 bases that were read are TGTGCCAGCAGTTTATTAGGGGGCGGAAATCAGCCC. Protein product: CASSLLGGGNQP. The whole CDR3 sequence reads CASSLLGGGNQPQHF. Supplemented by reference TRBV28 and TRBJ1-5, the full variable domain reads DVKVTQSSRYLVKRTGEKVFLECVQDMDHENMFWYRQDPGLGLRLIYFSYDVKMKEKGDIPEGYSVSREKKERFSLILESASTNQTSMYLCASSLLGGGNQPQHFGDGTRLSIL.

Comments on this clone: The read ends 3 residues shy of where the CDR3 ends; the end is completed using the germline J gene. V is TRBV18 and J is TRBJ1-2, with D tentatively TRBD1 (6 bases). The germline gives CDR1 KGHSH, CDR2 LQKENI. The CDR3 totals 14 residues. The covered CDR3 bases are TGTGCCAGCTCACCGGCACAGGGCCCCTACGAC. Translation: CASSPAQGPYD. The full-length CDR3 reads as CASSPAQGPYDYTF.

To note about this clone: The read terminates 3 residues before the CDR3 end, so the remaining end is supplied by the germline J gene. J is TRBJ1-1 and V is TRBV7-3; 9 nucleotides align to TRBD1. This CDR3 has 15 residues. The trim removed 2 bases at V and 5 bases at J, leaving 6 bases unmatched. Germline lookup yields CDR1 SGHTA and CDR2 FQGTGA. Incomplete CDR3 DNA: TGTGCCAGCAGCTTAGGAACAGGGGGCAGAACTGAA. Translated: CASSLGTGGRTE. The whole CDR3 reads CASSLGTGGRTEAFF.

Remarks on this clone: The sequence runs out 3 residues before the end of the CDR3; the remainder is reconstructed from the germline J gene. The chain is built from TRBV6-1 and TRBJ1-1; D is unresolved. V lost 2 bases, J lost 1 base, and 8 bases lay in between. Per germline, CDR1 MNHNS and CDR2 SASEGT. The CDR3 loop spans 14 amino acids. The CDR3 reads CASSESGRNTEAFF. The part of the CDR3 DNA that was read is TGTGCCAGCAGTGAAAGCGGTCGGAACACTGAA.

Regarding this clone: The CDR3 end is not reached by the read, which stops 3 residues before it; the germline J gene fills it in. This chain links TRBV7-2 with TRBJ1-2; D might be TRBD1 (5 bases). The CDR3 totals 16 residues. In germline, CDR1 is SGHTA, CDR2 FQGNSA. The CDR3 DNA, read in part, is TGTGCCAGCAGCTTAGCGCAGGGAGGAGTTTACAATGAC. It translates to CASSLAQGGVYND. The full-length CDR3 reads as CASSLAQGGVYNDYTF.

On this clone: The read ends 3 residues before the CDR3 terminus; that terminus is restored from the germline J gene. The same CDR3 arises from other DNA sequences in this sample as well. This chain connects TRBV28 to TRBJ2-7, with 7 bases matching TRBD1. This CDR3 contains 14 residues. Trimming removed 5 bases from V and 4 bases from J; junction bases left unmatched: 8. The germline gives CDR1 MDHEN, CDR2 SYDVKM. The part of the CDR3 DNA that was read is TGTGCCAGCAGTCGGACAGGTTCGGGATACGAG. Translation gives CASSRTGSGYE. The whole CDR3 is CASSRTGSGYEQYF.